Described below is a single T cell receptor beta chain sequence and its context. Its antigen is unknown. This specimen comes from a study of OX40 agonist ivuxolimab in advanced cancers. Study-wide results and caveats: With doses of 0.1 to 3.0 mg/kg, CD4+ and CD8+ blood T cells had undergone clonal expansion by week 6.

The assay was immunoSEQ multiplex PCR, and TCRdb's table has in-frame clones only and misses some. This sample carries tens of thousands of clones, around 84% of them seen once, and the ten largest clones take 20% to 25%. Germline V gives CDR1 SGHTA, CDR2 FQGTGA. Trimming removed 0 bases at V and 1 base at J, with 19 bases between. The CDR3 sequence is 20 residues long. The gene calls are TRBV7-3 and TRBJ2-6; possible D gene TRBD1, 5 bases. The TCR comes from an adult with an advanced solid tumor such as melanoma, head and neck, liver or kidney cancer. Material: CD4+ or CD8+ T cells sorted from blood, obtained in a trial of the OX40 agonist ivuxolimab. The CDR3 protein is CASSLTRVAGYLSGANVLTF. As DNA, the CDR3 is TGTGCCAGCAGCTTAACCAGAGTGGCAGGGTATCTATCTGGGGCCAACGTCCTGACTTTC.